The 8 T cell receptor beta chains given below trace back to one sample, sequenced in a study of cytomegalovirus exposure and HLA in healthy donors. 60 Vbeta and 13 Jbeta primers were used in PCR. Profiling relied on immunoSEQ multiplex PCR, and the TCRdb table lists in-frame clones only, not all of them. The table records 150,000 or so clones, approximately 79% of them present only once. Material: PBMCs. The source is a man between 35 and 55 years old in good health and CMV-seropositive.

This rearrangement joins TRBV6-1 to TRBJ2-5; tentatively, D is TRBD1 (6 bases). The CDR3 extends over 14 amino acids. Trimming left V 5 bases short and J 0 bases short, with 10 bases between. Germline V gene lookup returns CDR1 MNHNS and CDR2 SASEGT. CDR3 coding DNA: TGTGCCAGCAGTAGGGGGACGTACCAAGAGACCCAGTACTTC. Amino acid sequence: CASSRGTYQETQYF.

The rearrangement joins TRBV5-1 to TRBJ2-7; TRBD1 might be the D (6 bases). This CDR3 has 15 amino acids. The ends were cut back, 0 bases at V and 3 bases at J, with 13 bases in the middle. The V gene's germline CDR1 is SGHRS and CDR2 YFSETQ. In DNA, the CDR3 is TGCGCCAGCAGCTTGGAGGCCACAGGGATCTACGAGCAGTACTTC. The encoded protein is CASSLEATGIYEQYF.

V is TRBV16 and J is TRBJ2-3; possible D gene TRBD2, 5 bases. The V end lost 0 bases, the J end lost 3 bases, and 7 bases lay between the germline ends. This CDR3 spans 14 amino acids. Per the germline V gene, CDR1 is KGHSY and CDR2 is FQNENV. The CDR3 loop is CASSQSSGTDTQYF. The DNA of the CDR3 is TGTGCCAGCAGCCAATCAAGCGGTACAGATACGCAGTATTTT.

This clone was seen more than once but under ten times. The V call is TRBV11-3, the J call TRBJ2-5; 14 bases align to TRBD2. Germline CDR1 is SGHNT and CDR2 is YENEEA. This CDR3 contains 17 residues. V gave up 6 bases and J gave up 0 bases; unmatched junction bases: 6. The CDR3 sequence: CASSRRTSGRYQETQYF. The CDR3 DNA sequence: TGTGCCAGCAGTCGTAGGACTAGCGGGAGGTACCAAGAGACCCAGTACTTC. Full variable domain (remainder filled in from reference TRBV11-3 and TRBJ2-5): EAGVVQSPRYKIIEKKQPVAFWCNPISGHNTLYWYLQNLGQGPELLIRYENEEAVDDSQLPKDRFSAERLKGVDSTLKIQPAELGDSAVYLCASSRRTSGRYQETQYFGPGTRLLVL.

The chain uses TRBV5-1 and TRBJ2-5, with 7 nucleotides matching TRBD2. Germline CDR1 and CDR2: SGHRS and YFSETQ. Losses at the gene ends were 2 bases for V and 1 base for J; bases not matched to a gene: 8. There are 16 residues in the CDR3. The CDR3 DNA reads as TGCGCCAGCAGCTTTCCTAGCGGAAAACTCCAAGAGACCCAGTACTTC. Its protein is CASSFPSGKLQETQYF.

The V gene is TRBV25-1, the J gene TRBJ2-1; 8 nucleotides align to TRBD2. Germline-derived CDR1 and CDR2 are MGHDK and SYGVNS. The CDR3 is 15 amino acids. J was trimmed by 5 bases and V by 4 bases; bases with no gene match: 7. The CDR3 nucleotides are TGTGCCAGCAGTGGGGCGGTAGCGGGAAACAATGAGCAGTTCTTC. The encoded protein is CASSGAVAGNNEQFF. Looking up the rest from reference TRBV25-1 and TRBJ2-1 gives the full variable domain: EADIYQTPRYLVIGTGKKITLECSQTMGHDKMYWYQQDPGMELHLIHYSYGVNSTEKGDLSSESTVSRIRTEHFPLTLESARPSHTSQYLCASSGAVAGNNEQFFGPGTRLTVL.

The V gene is TRBV14, the J gene TRBJ2-1, with TRBD2 matching over 11 bases. The CDR3 covers 16 residues. Germline V gives CDR1 SGHDN, CDR2 FVKESK. V shed 5 bases, J shed 4 bases, and the junction held 7 bases outside the gene matches. The chain's CDR3 is CASSGPTSGGYNEQFF. As DNA, the CDR3 is TGTGCCAGCAGCGGACCAACTAGCGGGGGTTACAATGAGCAGTTCTTC.

The chain links TRBV29-1 to TRBJ2-3; the match to TRBD2 covers 8 bases. Losses at the gene ends were 2 bases for V and 6 bases for J; bases not matched to a gene: 10. The germline V gene has CDR1 SQVTM and CDR2 ANQGSEA. The CDR3 consists of 15 residues. The CDR3 is CSVEWAGGAWDTQYF. CDR3 in DNA: TGCAGCGTTGAATGGGCGGGGGGCGCCTGGGATACGCAGTATTTT.